This TCR beta chain was recorded in a study of blood T cells in healthy people across ages. Peripheral blood from each donor was collected in a volume of 8.5 to 10 milliliters. Extraction yielded at least 5 micrograms of total RNA per sample. V was shortened by 0 bases and J by 7 bases, with 10 bases between the two germline ends. Germline V gives CDR1 MNHEY, CDR2 SVGAGI. The CDR3 extends over 15 amino acids. Together with a sample-barcoded 5' primer, a J-beta primer mix was included in a second PCR lasting roughly 6 to 12 cycles. TCRdb used MiXCR to reprocess the 5' RACE reads, holding one entry per CDR3 protein. The sample includes 1.8 million or so distinct CDR3 sequences, more than 35% of them seen just once. There are a few counts of this clonotype. Its antigen is undetermined. Study-level findings and limits: When set beside aged donors, long-lived donors presented more naive CD4+ cells and higher diversity.

The sequence was obtained from a human donor in good health. Material: blood. V is TRBV6-5 and J is TRBJ1-6; D might be TRBD1 (6 bases). The CDR3 nucleotides are TGTGCCAGCAGTTACTCTAGGCAGGGGAATTCACCCCTCCACTTT. It translates to CASSYSRQGNSPLHF.